The sequence of this TCR beta chain was determined in a study of T cells expressing NK-cell markers (TCRdb year 2020). Study-wide context: In sorted CD3+CD56+NKG2C+, CD3+CD56+NKG2C- and CD3+CD56-NKG2C+ T-cell subsets from roughly 8 donors, TCR beta-chain repertoires were profiled. Among the eight sequenced donors, only one was HCMV-seronegative, while the other seven were HCMV-seropositive. The eight sequenced donors were randomly selected healthy volunteers, three men and five women. Illumina HiSeq 2000/2500, MiSeq or NextSeq was used to sequence libraries as 2 x 150 bp reads. Points the paper makes about the study in general: In a handful of donors, the dominant CD3+CD56+NKG2C+ clonotypes ranked among the top 10 CD8+ clonotypes, making up roughly 1.0-8% of CD8+ T cells. Whether the expanded NKG2C-expressing T cell clones were specific for HCMV antigens remained unclear. Those dominant clonotypes were again the most abundant among CD3+CD56-NKG2C+ cells in four donors, at about 25-65%.

HCMV-specific IgG was detected in serum with a commercial ELISA kit to determine HCMV serostatus. Peripheral blood mononuclear cells were isolated from blood by Ficoll density gradient centrifugation. The CDR3 spans 13 residues, from the cysteine through the phenylalanine. No DNA accompanies this entry. CDR1 and CDR2 are read off the germline V gene as SGHDT and YYEEEE. Remarks on this clonotype: The antigen it recognizes is unknown.

For sequencing, an Illumina HiSeq 2000 was employed. 5'RACE template switching, by which a universal primer site and unique molecular identifiers were added, was used to make TCR beta cDNA libraries. Priming for cDNA synthesis came from the TCR beta constant segment, and two successive PCR amplification steps followed. Per the original workflow: MIGEC was used to demultiplex reads and group the reads by UMI, and MiTCR was used to assemble and quantify clonotypes. To remove erroneous sequences, TCR cDNA sequences were retained only when supported by two or more reads. The tcR package was used for downstream repertoire analysis, with clonotypes matched between fractions based on CDR3 nucleotide sequence plus V segment. VDJmatch was used to annotate antigen specificity against VDJdb, with one amino acid substitution in CDR3 allowed. Reads reprocessed by TCRdb are summarized as one entry per CDR3 protein sequence, and DNA is absent. What appears here as the V and J calls and clone size reflects TCRdb's work, not the paper's. This specimen's table enumerates fewer than 40,000 distinct CDR3 sequences. Together, the top ten hold 50% to 75% of the sample.

This TCR was sampled from a woman aged 18-69 years in good health. The sequenced material came from blood T cells: a sorted CD56 or NKG2C T cell subset, CD4+ or CD8+ T cells, or bulk PBMC T cells (not recorded which). The V and J segments used are TRBV5-6 and TRBJ2-7; TCRdb lists TRBD2, though no DNA is available to test this call. CDR3 region: CASSLLGGREQYF.